The 25 T cell receptor beta chains below were found in one sample sequenced in a study of identical twins. MiXCR was run by TCRdb on the 5' RACE reads, yielding one entry per CDR3 protein. Of roughly 770,000 distinct CDR3 sequences listed, over 15% are singletons. This sample was shared with a second study, whose subject was T cells expressing NK-cell markers.

Sample: PBMCs. The source of these receptors is a woman aged 18 to 35 in good health.

This clonotype was detected a few times. V gene TRBV29-1 combines with J gene TRBJ2-7, with D hard to call. V was clipped by 0 bases and J by 0 bases, with 6 bases between them. There are 13 residues in the CDR3. In germline, CDR1 is SQVTM, CDR2 ANQGSEA. The CDR3 here is CSVEDQISYEQYF. CDR3 coding DNA: TGCAGCGTTGAAGATCAGATCTCCTACGAGCAGTACTTC.

The J gene is TRBJ2-2, the V gene TRBV6-2 or TRBV6-3, with TRBD2 matching 9 bases. V shed 4 bases, J shed 5 bases, and the junction held 11 bases outside the gene matches. This CDR3 is built from 17 residues. CDR1 and CDR2 from the germline V gene are MNHEY and SVGEGT. CDR3 DNA: TGTGCCAGCAGTTGGGAACCTAGCGGGGCAAAAACCGGGGAGCTGTTTTTT. Protein sequence: CASSWEPSGAKTGELFF.

V gene TRBV5-1 combines with J gene TRBJ2-7; possibly TRBD2 for D (7 bases). V gave up 0 bases and J gave up 5 bases, with 15 bases separating them. This CDR3 spans 15 amino acids. Germline values: CDR1 SGHRS, CDR2 YFSETQ. The CDR3 region is CASSLEGGGSDEQYF. CDR3 in DNA: TGCGCCAGCAGCTTGGAGGGGGGGGGCTCTGACGAGCAGTACTTC. Full variable domain (remainder filled in from reference TRBV5-1 and TRBJ2-7): KAGVTQTPRYLIKTRGQQVTLSCSPISGHRSVSWYQQTPGQGLQFLFEYFSETQRNKGNFPGRFSGRQFSNSRSEMNVSTLELGDSALYLCASSLEGGGSDEQYFGPGTRLTVT.

V and J are TRBV2 and TRBJ2-7, with TRBD1 matching 10 bases. This CDR3 has 14 amino acids. V lost 7 bases, J lost 4 bases, and 7 bases stayed unmatched. The germline V gene encodes CDR1 SNHLY and CDR2 FYNNEI. CDR3: CASNLRDRGYEQYF. The DNA of the CDR3 is TGTGCCAGCAACCTCCGGGACAGGGGATACGAGCAGTACTTC.

This clonotype was seen a handful of times. The CDR3 DNA sequence: TGTGCCAGCAGTTTAGAGCGCAGGGATACGCAGTATTTT. Its protein product is CASSLERRDTQYF. The J gene is TRBJ2-3, the V gene TRBV12-3 or TRBV12-4; no reliable D call. Deletions cut 1 base from V and 6 bases from J, with 8 bases between. The CDR3 is made up of 13 amino acids.

The rearrangement joins TRBV5-1 to TRBJ2-1, with 9 bases aligning to TRBD2. The CDR3 consists of 16 residues. The germline gives CDR1 SGHRS, CDR2 YFSETQ. V lost 1 base to trimming and J lost 5 bases; unmatched junction nucleotides: 7. The CDR3 here is CASSLHPSGVNNEQFF. CDR3 sequence (DNA): TGCGCCAGCAGCTTGCATCCTAGCGGGGTAAACAATGAGCAGTTCTTC.

For the CDR3, the DNA is TGCGCCAGCAGCCAAGAGTCCTTGGTAGGGCTTGGAGGGGAGCTGTTTTTT. Its translation: CASSQESLVGLGGELFF. V usage is TRBV4-1 and J usage is TRBJ2-2; no clear D. CDR1 and CDR2 (germline): MGHRA, YSYEKL. V lost 0 bases, J lost 8 bases, and 19 bases lay in between. This CDR3 is 17 amino acids long.

This clonotype appeared a few times. The chain links TRBV20-1 to TRBJ2-7; D remains unclear. Per germline, CDR1 DFQATT and CDR2 SNEGSKA (reference sequence). The CDR3 totals 13 residues. Trimming pared 3 bases from V and 2 bases from J, leaving 11 bases between. CDR3: CSASLSFTYEQYF. The CDR3 nucleotides are TGCAGTGCTAGTCTCTCGTTTACCTACGAGCAGTACTTC.

The chain links TRBV6-6 to TRBJ2-2; a possible D gene is TRBD1 (5 bases). Germline V CDR1 and CDR2: MNHNY, SVGAGI (reference sequence). CDR3 length: 13 residues. V was shortened by 9 bases and J by 2 bases, with 10 bases between the two germline ends. The CDR3 DNA reads TGTGCCAGTCTAGACAGTAACACCGGGGAGCTGTTTTTT. This translates into CASLDSNTGELFF.

V and J are TRBV12-3 or TRBV12-4 and TRBJ1-1; D is unclear. This CDR3 has 13 residues. Trimming removed 10 bases at V and 4 bases at J, with 16 bases between. CDR3 protein: CAIPRASSTEAFF. The CDR3, as DNA: TGTGCCATTCCCCGAGCTTCGTCCACTGAAGCTTTCTTT.

There are a few counts of this clonotype. The chain couples TRBV5-1 to TRBJ1-4; D might be TRBD1 (5 bases). The CDR3 has 15 residues. V shed 4 bases and J shed 6 bases, with 16 bases lying between them. CDR1 and CDR2 from the germline V gene are SGHRS and YFSETQ. CDR3 in amino acids: CASSKASPGDEKLFF. The CDR3 coding sequence is TGCGCCAGCAGCAAGGCTTCGCCGGGGGATGAAAAACTGTTTTTT.

At least ten counts were recorded for this clonotype. The rearrangement uses TRBV5-1 and TRBJ2-3; the D is unclear. The CDR3 spans 13 residues. From germline, CDR1 is SGHRS and CDR2 YFSETQ. Trimming cost V 4 bases and J 2 bases, with 8 bases left between them. CDR3 in DNA: TGCGCCAGCAGCAGACTCTCCACAGATACGCAGTATTTT. Translation: CASSRLSTDTQYF.

Concerning this clonotype: Germline is not matched at one junction end, which may reflect a read error. The V gene is TRBV5-1, the J gene TRBJ2-7; D may match TRBD1 or TRBD2 (5 bases each). This CDR3 contains 15 residues. The germline V gene has CDR1 SGHRS and CDR2 YFSETQ. CDR3 coding DNA: TGCGCCAGCAGCCTAAGGGGAGTTGCGTCCTACAAGCAGTACTTC. This gives the protein CASSLRGVASYKQYF.

This clonotype occurred a few times. The V and J genes are TRBV12-3 or TRBV12-4 and TRBJ2-7, with TRBD1 matching over 9 bases. Germline trimming cut 8 bases from V and 4 bases from J; bases unmatched to any gene: 6. The CDR3 extends over 13 amino acids. The CDR3 sequence is CASGGQGIYEQYF. The CDR3 region has the DNA TGTGCCAGCGGGGGACAGGGTATATACGAGCAGTACTTC.

This clonotype has a handful of counts. The J gene is TRBJ2-7, the V gene TRBV20-1; no firm D call. V was shortened by 6 bases and J by 2 bases, with 17 bases between the two germline ends. This CDR3 region has 14 residues. Germline V lookup: CDR1 DFQATT, CDR2 SNEGSKA (reference sequence). The CDR3 DNA reads as TGCAGTGCGGCCTTAGGGCGAACAACCTACGAGCAGTACTTC. Translation: CSAALGRTTYEQYF.

This clonotype was observed a few times. V gene TRBV7-9 combines with J gene TRBJ2-3; either TRBD1 or TRBD2 may fit D (5 bases each). The V end lost 4 bases, the J end lost 2 bases, and 13 bases lay between the germline ends. The CDR3 length is 15 residues. CDR1 is SEHNR and CDR2 is FQNEAQ in the germline V gene (reference sequence). DNA of the CDR3: TGTGCCAGCAGCTACGGGACGCCGATCACAGATACGCAGTATTTT. Protein sequence: CASSYGTPITDTQYF.

This clonotype was detected only a few times. The chain joins TRBV5-5 to TRBJ2-5, with 10 positions matching TRBD2. Germline V lookup: CDR1 SGHKS, CDR2 YYEKEE (reference sequence). After removal of 4 bases from V and 5 bases from J, the junction contained 11 bases not matched to a gene. The length of the CDR3 is 16 residues. CDR3 nucleotide sequence: TGTGCCAGCAGCCGGGGACTAGCGTTCGGAGGGGAGACCCAGTACTTC. It encodes CASSRGLAFGGETQYF.

The chain uses TRBV3-1 and TRBJ2-3; 8 bases fit TRBD2. J gave up 2 bases and V 0 bases, and 10 bases lay outside the gene matches. CDR3 length: 18 amino acids. Germline V lookup: CDR1 LGHDT, CDR2 YNNKEL (reference sequence). CDR3 region: CASSQDLLAGRLTDTQYF. The DNA of the CDR3 is TGTGCCAGCAGCCAAGATCTCCTAGCGGGCCGCCTCACAGATACGCAGTATTTT.

This clonotype has a handful of counts. V is TRBV20-1 and J is TRBJ2-7; 11 nucleotides line up with TRBD1. The CDR3 loop spans 14 amino acids. With V trimmed by 1 base and J by 7 bases, 6 bases remained unmatched. In germline, CDR1 is DFQATT, CDR2 SNEGSKA (reference sequence). The CDR3 coding sequence is TGCAGTGCTAGAGGGACAGGGGGCCTCTGGGAGCAGTACTTC. This encodes CSARGTGGLWEQYF.

This chain connects TRBV12-5 to TRBJ2-3; 9 nucleotides align to TRBD2. This CDR3 has 15 amino acids. The trim removed 5 bases at V and 3 bases at J, leaving 6 bases unmatched. Germline CDR1 reads LGHNT; CDR2 reads FRNRAP. In DNA, the CDR3 is TGTGCTAGTGGTGCTGCGGGGGGGGGGACAGATACGCAGTATTTT. Encoded protein: CASGAAGGGTDTQYF.

This clonotype has a handful of counts. The chain links TRBV27 to TRBJ2-1, with D possibly matching TRBD2 (7 bases). Germline V gene data show CDR1 as MNHEY and CDR2 as SMNVEV (reference sequence). The CDR3 has 15 residues. The V end lost 7 bases, the J end lost 5 bases, and 18 bases lay between the germline ends. Here the CDR3 DNA reads TGTGCCAGCAACCCGGTGGGGGGGCCACACAATGAGCAGTTCTTC. It encodes CASNPVGGPHNEQFF.

The chain employs TRBV27 and TRBJ2-7; D is ambiguous. Germline lookup yields CDR1 MNHEY and CDR2 SMNVEV (reference sequence). The V end lost 2 bases, the J end lost 7 bases, and 15 bases lay between the germline ends. CDR3 length: 14 residues. CDR3 sequence reads: CASSLIIGIGEQYF. DNA for the CDR3: TGTGCCAGCAGTTTAATTATAGGGATAGGTGAGCAGTACTTC.

This clonotype was counted many times. Compared with germline, one end of the junction differs, possibly owing to a read error. The V and J genes are TRBV12-3 or TRBV12-4 and TRBJ2-3, with no clear D. The CDR3 sequence is 13 residues long. The CDR3 DNA reads as TGCGCCAGCAGCCCAAGGCGCACAGATACGCAGTATTTT. Its protein product is CASSPRRTDTQYF.

This clonotype was seen more than once but under ten times. The chain is built from TRBV5-5 and TRBJ2-1, with D perhaps assigned TRBD1 or TRBD2 (5 bases each). The CDR3 extends over 15 amino acids. The germline gives CDR1 SGHKS, CDR2 YYEKEE (reference sequence). Trimming left V 0 bases short and J 6 bases short, with 13 bases between. The CDR3 coding sequence is TGTGCCAGCAGCTTGGTGGGGGAGTCAGGCAATGAGCAGTTCTTC. It encodes CASSLVGESGNEQFF.

This clonotype came up a few times. This chain uses TRBV7-9 with TRBJ2-7; D remains unclear. V was shortened by 2 bases and J by 7 bases, with 15 bases between the two germline ends. Germline CDR1 reads SEHNR; CDR2 reads FQNEAQ (reference sequence). CDR3 length: 14 amino acids. The CDR3 nucleotides are TGTGCCAGCAGCTTAATGCTGGGTTTGGGAGAGCAGTACTTC. It translates to CASSLMLGLGEQYF.